This section outlines one TCR beta chain sequence together with its context. Its antigen is as yet unknown. Samples: about 28 days before transplant, then days 30, 100 and 180 after. This specimen belongs to a study of T cell clonotyping in hematopoietic cell transplantation. Regarding the study as a whole: After transplant, recipient diversity fell while pathologically expanded clonotypes grew through day 180. Cells were unsorted, so CD4 and CD8 contributions were not separated.

Libraries were prepared by immunoSEQ multiplex PCR; TCRdb keeps only in-frame clonotypes and omits some of them. Among 8,000 or so clones, around nine tenths were seen once, and the ten largest hold 3.5% to 5%. This CDR3 has 14 amino acids. CDR1 is GTSNPN and CDR2 is SVGIG in the germline V gene (reference sequence). Trimming pared 2 bases from V and 3 bases from J, leaving 8 bases between. The sequence was obtained from a female patient aged 45-60 years who had an allogeneic stem cell transplant from an unrelated donor, so the T cells may come from the graft donor. Some clones in this sample may be carry-over from other donors' samples. Sample: PBMCs, taken 180 days after allogeneic stem cell transplant. The chain carries TRBV30 and TRBJ2-6; a weak D match, TRBD1 (5 bases). The CDR3 nucleotides are TGTGCCTGGAGTCAGGGATATGGGGCCAACGTCCTGACTTTC. Translating it yields CAWSQGYGANVLTF.